This T cell receptor (beta chain) was sequenced during a study of response to subunit inactivated influenza vaccine (dated by TCRdb to the late 2010s). A note on the overall study: To follow how T cells responded to a trivalent subunit inactivated influenza vaccine, the researchers relied on deep quantitative profiling of the T cell receptor repertoire.

Regarding this clonotype: The antigen it recognizes is unknown. Qualities for individual bases were not recorded, and no much larger clone is one base off.

Library generation was performed with RT-PCR. This sample was sequenced with an Illumina HiSeq 2500. TCRdb handled the public reads itself, with Q25 trimming in fastp and clone calling in MiXCR, and kept productive beta chains. Rows matching on CDR3 protein sequence are summarized as one entry with the most common DNA and genes. The sample table lists 500,000 to 650,000 distinct CDR3 sequences, approximately 7.7% of them with a count of one. Of the sample, 10% to 15% falls within the top ten clones. What the study reported, not specific to this receptor: According to the authors, only a limited number of new T cells may be recruited by each seasonal influenza vaccination.

Taken from cysteine to phenylalanine, the CDR3 has 13 residues. The DNA shown is the 39-base CDR3, in frame from base 1. In the germline V gene, CDR1 corresponds to ENHRY and CDR2 to SYGVKD. V loses 4 bases of germline sequence and J loses 1 base, and the interval between the two ends is 7 bases. The source was PBMCs from blood, collected less than 25 months after vaccination. This clonotype originated in a man between 50 and 70 years old who received an inactivated influenza vaccine. Donor details come from another sample of the same person, matched by shared clones. Here the chain combines TRBV10-3 and TRBJ1-1; a tentative D match to TRBD1 spans 6 bases. This receptor has the CDR3 CAISAGANTEAFF. The bases read TGTGCCATCAGTGCAGGGGCGAACACTGAAGCTTTCTTT.